This T cell receptor (beta chain) originates from a study of human T cells and chemical hapten exposure. Looking at the study overall: Mostly female patients had alopecia areata, totalis or universalis.

Described time point: pre-sensitization, week 0. Treatment specified: therapeutic diphenylcyclopropenone sensitization with weekly scalp DPC. In TCRdb, the RACE reads were re-called with MiXCR into one record per CDR3 protein. The sample has fewer than 70,000 distinct CDR3 sequences, approximately 6.7% seen once. V dropped 6 bases and J dropped 7 bases, with 13 bases sitting between them. The CDR3 sequence is 13 residues long. CDR1 and CDR2 from the germline V gene are MNHEY and SMNVEV (reference sequence). The receptor comes from a woman aged 30 to 39 with alopecia areata. Some clones in this sample may be carry-over from other donors' samples. The chain employs TRBV27 and TRBJ2-1; possibly TRBD2 for D (6 bases). This sample comprised whole blood, obtained in connection with sensitization to the hapten diphenylcyclopropenone (DPC). The CDR3 loop reads CASSPSRGNEQFF. DNA for the CDR3: TGTGCCAGCAGCCCCTCCCGGGGGAATGAGCAGTTCTTC.